This T cell receptor beta chain was profiled in a study of graft-versus-host responses after intestinal transplantation. Comments on this clone: Antigen: not known.

Study-wide results and limits: Early post-transplant HvG declines tracked with peak circulating GvH clone levels.

Only in-frame clones appear in the TCRdb table, and some are missing; sequencing was by immunoSEQ multiplex PCR. The sample yields almost 40,000 clones, about 95% seen once. The junction had 7 bases not matched to a gene; V was cut back by 5 bases and J by 4 bases. This CDR3 has 13 residues. Germline CDR1 reads GTSNPN; CDR2 reads SVGIG (reference sequence). Specimen: unstimulated CD8+ T cells sorted from spleen or lymph node cells, collected before transplant. The chain recombines TRBV30 with TRBJ1-1; 7 bases are shared with TRBD1. This clonotype originated in a human donor who was the organ donor for an intestinal transplant. DNA of the CDR3: TGTGCCTGGTCGACAGGGAGTGTCACTGAAGCTTTCTTT. Translation gives CAWSTGSVTEAFF.